The rows below give T cell receptor beta chains drawn from one sample of a study of blood T cell repertoires in COVID-19. Profiling relied on immunoSEQ multiplex PCR, and the TCRdb table lists in-frame clones only, not all of them. The sample includes 95,000 to 150,000 clones, about 87% of them seen just once. Source material: peripheral blood. The receptors originated from a woman aged 50 to 60 with acute or convalescent COVID-19. Both conserved end residues are part of each CDR3.

>TRBJ2-7|TRBV10-2
CASSDKGTGPMYEQYF
>TRBJ1-4|TRBV24-1
CATSDSQGAVEKLFF
>TRBJ2-7|TRBV27
CASSLRTDYEQYF
>TRBJ1-1|TRBV3-1/TRBV3-2
CASSHPWGEDTEAFF
>TRBJ1-6|TRBV5-4
CASSLEQGMGSPLHF
>TRBJ2-1|TRBV19
CASSLSGTSGSYNEQFF
>TRBJ1-2|TRBV7-8
CASSLVGEGYGGYTF
>TRBJ2-2|TRBV11-2
CASSLVDREGTGELFF
>TRBJ2-5|TRBV5-4
CASSLGLAGGQAGEETQYF
>TRBJ1-2|TRBV11-3
CASSFSGRNYGYTF
>TRBJ1-2|TRBV5-4
CASSLGQGAGYGYTF
>TRBJ2-1|TRBV4-3
CASSQTGFASGINEQFF
>TRBJ2-1|TRBV2
CASSVGGPYNEQFF
>TRBJ2-1|TRBV6-6
CASSPRTGRNEQFF
>TRBJ2-3|TRBV18
CASSPLGRGSSDTQYF
>TRBJ2-5|TRBV3-1/TRBV3-2
CASTAGGAETQYF
>TRBJ1-2|TRBV20-1
CSASKDTSNYGYTF
>TRBJ2-1|TRBV5-1
CASSPNPSTLQGWFF
>TRBJ2-7|TRBV1
CTSSQGVDSYSSYEQYF
>TRBJ2-7|TRBV19
CASSIALAALSYEQYF
>TRBJ2-3|TRBV19
CASSTPRARPTDTQYF
>TRBJ2-7|TRBV18
CASSLSTSGGYEQYF
>TRBJ2-3|TRBV11-3
CASSSGLAASTDTQYF
>TRBJ2-1|TRBV12-3/TRBV12-4
CASSHGAGNEQFF
>TRBJ2-5|TRBV2
CASSSGTGKETQYF
>TRBJ2-4|TRBV24-1
CATAQGPSTKNIQYF
>TRBJ1-6|TRBV18
CASSPTGTAGYSPLHF
>TRBJ2-5|TRBV6-2/TRBV6-3
CASSYSGTSGRAGKTQYF
>TRBJ1-2|TRBV29-1
CSVEGLGQGGYTF
>TRBJ1-5|TRBV6-6
CASSNGQGSNQPQHF
>TRBJ2-2|TRBV2
CASRYSLSGELFF
>TRBJ1-1|TRBV27
CASSFRGMNTEAFF
>TRBJ2-1|TRBV6-5
CASSYRQGLRNEQFF
>TRBJ2-7|TRBV19
CASSYRDRGYEQYF
>TRBJ2-2|TRBV19
CAVREIGGIGELFF
>TRBJ1-1|TRBV11-2
CASSRRTGEAFF
>TRBJ1-5|TRBV5-5
CASSSDWNQPQHF
>TRBJ2-1|TRBV19
CASTLGGLGVDEQFF
>TRBJ2-3|TRBV5-4
CASSGSGPGTTDTQYF
>TRBJ2-1|TRBV6-2/TRBV6-3
CASSYAKQGANEQFF
>TRBJ1-2|TRBV18
CASSPSSPGQGNYGYTF
>TRBJ1-2|TRBV2
CASRGDGGDGYTF
>TRBJ1-4|TRBV19
CASTIRQGATNEKLFF
>TRBJ2-7|TRBV11-2
CASTVRPAGEQYF
>TRBJ1-6|TRBV6-5
CASHGRGGNSPLHF
>TRBJ1-1|TRBV11-2
CASSRVRGNTEAFF
>TRBJ1-1|TRBV10-1
CASSESSMNTEAFF
>TRBJ2-1|TRBV7-9
CASSFPYQREGNEQFF
>TRBJ2-7|TRBV6-1
CASSERGDEQYF
>TRBJ1-2|TRBV7-2
CASSPDRGQGYGYTF
>TRBJ2-3|TRBV24-1
CATSGAREDTQYF
>TRBJ2-2|TRBV9
CASSGLAGGPAGELFF